The 11 T cell receptor beta chains in this list originate from one sample, sequenced in a study of CD8+CD57+ T cells in acquired aplastic anemia. Previously, flow cytometry had revealed CD8+CD57+ cell expansion in the patients chosen for sequencing. Genomic DNA templated the TCR beta VDJ and CDR3 profiling. Via MiXCR, TCRdb re-called the reads, giving one row per CDR3 protein. Among 150,000 to 200,000 distinct CDR3 sequences listed, about 50% were seen once. The sequenced material came from sorted CD4+, CD8+, or CD8+CD57+ T cells (not recorded which) from PBMCs. The source is a human donor with aplastic anemia.

This clonotype turned up a few times. Since a much larger clone is just one base distant, this may be a read error. The chain links TRBV5-1 to TRBJ2-7; TRBD1 agrees at 8 bases. Germline loops: CDR1 SGHRS, CDR2 YFSETQ. CDR3 length: 15 residues. Losses at the gene ends were 5 bases for V and 5 bases for J; bases not matched to a gene: 12. The CDR3, as DNA: TGCGCCAGCAGGGATCCAGGGGGCTGGGGGAACGAGCAGTACTTC. It codes for CASRDPGGWGNEQYF.

This chain uses TRBV15 with TRBJ2-1, with 14 bases lining up with TRBD2. The CDR3 extends over 15 amino acids. With V trimmed by 1 base and J by 9 bases, 2 bases remained unmatched. Per germline, CDR1 LNHNV and CDR2 YYDKDF (reference sequence). CDR3 protein: CATSRVGLAGAEQFF. The CDR3 nucleotides read TGTGCCACCAGCAGAGTGGGACTAGCGGGAGCTGAGCAGTTCTTC.

The chain couples TRBV10-3 to TRBJ2-7, with 7 bases lining up with TRBD2. The CDR3 runs to 17 residues. Trimming at V came to 0 bases and at J to 6 bases, leaving 14 bases not matched to a gene. Germline CDR1 ENHRY, CDR2 SYGVKD. The DNA of the CDR3 is TGTGCCATCAGTGAGTCGATGGGTAATGGGAGGGGCCGCGAGCAGTACTTC. This gives the protein CAISESMGNGRGREQYF.

Here the CDR3 reads CASSNPRQGQYEQYF. The CDR3, as DNA: TGTGCCAGCAGCAACCCGCGACAGGGACAGTACGAGCAGTACTTC. This sequence joins TRBV6-1 and TRBJ2-7, with 7 bases fitting TRBD1. CDR1 MNHNS and CDR2 SASEGT come from the germline V gene. The CDR3 totals 15 residues. The junction had 12 bases not matched to a gene; V was cut back by 6 bases and J by 4 bases.

This clonotype occurred once. This sequence may be a read error, since a much larger clone differs from it by one base. This rearrangement joins TRBV6-5 to TRBJ2-2, with D possibly matching TRBD1 (6 bases). The germline V gene encodes CDR1 MNHEY and CDR2 SVGAGI. Trimming shortened V by 8 bases and J by 6 bases, and 16 bases separated the two germline ends. The CDR3 extends over 14 amino acids. The CDR3 protein is CASLQIKGAGELFF. The CDR3 nucleotides read TGTGCCAGCCTTCAAATCAAGGGGGCCGGGGAGCTGTTTTTT.

The V gene is TRBV2, the J gene TRBJ2-7, with TRBD2 matching 11 bases. The CDR3 sequence is 14 residues long. The V and J ends lost 4 bases and 5 bases, in that order; junction bases with no gene match: 4. The germline gives CDR1 SNHLY, CDR2 FYNNEI. The CDR3 nucleotides are TGTGCCAGCAGTGTGACTAGCGGGGACGACGAGCAGTACTTC. Residues: CASSVTSGDDEQYF.

About this clonotype itself: At one end the junction does not follow the germline gene, possibly because of a read error. The chain recombines TRBV15 with TRBJ2-7; 10 nucleotides align to TRBD2. The CDR3 runs to 17 residues. Per germline, CDR1 LNHNV and CDR2 YYDKDF (reference sequence). The CDR3 loop is CATSRDLAGGKRYEQYF. CDR3 DNA: TGTGCCACGAGCAGAGATTTAGCGGGGGGCAAGAGGTACGAGCAGTACTTC.

This chain links TRBV29-1 with TRBJ1-5; D is ambiguous. CDR1 is SQVTM, CDR2 ANQGSEA, per germline. The CDR3 totals 13 residues. V shed 6 bases and J shed 4 bases, with 13 bases lying between them. CDR3 loop: CSVAEAANQPQHF. The CDR3 DNA reads TGCAGCGTCGCCGAGGCGGCAAATCAGCCCCAGCATTTT.

This rearrangement joins TRBV29-1 to TRBJ2-1; 7 nucleotides align to TRBD1. CDR3 length: 15 residues. The ends lost 3 bases at V and 4 bases at J; junction bases unmatched: 9. Germline V gene data show CDR1 as SQVTM and CDR2 as ANQGSEA. The CDR3 here is CSVEGYADRYNEQFF. DNA for the CDR3: TGCAGCGTTGAGGGGTACGCGGACAGGTACAATGAGCAGTTCTTC.

This chain joins TRBV6-1 and TRBJ1-4; TRBD1 might be the D (5 bases). Germline CDR1 is MNHNS and CDR2 is SASEGT. The V gene lost 8 bases and the J gene lost 0 bases, with 16 bases spanning the gap. This CDR3 contains 16 residues. The CDR3 nucleotides are TGTGCCAGCCGGGGAGGGGTATCGACAACTAATGAAAAACTGTTTTTT. Its protein is CASRGGVSTTNEKLFF.

This clonotype was counted many times. V is TRBV6-5 and J is TRBJ2-1, with 9 bases that match TRBD1. The CDR3 loop spans 15 amino acids. With V trimmed by 7 bases and J by 4 bases, 8 bases remained unmatched. In germline, CDR1 is MNHEY, CDR2 SVGAGI. The DNA of the CDR3 is TGTGCCAGCACCCTCTCGGGACAGGGATACAATGAGCAGTTCTTC. Encoded protein: CASTLSGQGYNEQFF.